The 14 T cell receptor beta chains below all came from one sample that was sequenced in a study of vaccination and CD4 T cells after COVID-19. These receptors lack a known antigen. Treatment indicated: approximately 9-day PBMC culture with coronavirus spike peptide pools or control peptides (ViraFEST assay). Cultured CD4+ T cell DNA was sequenced using the Oncomine TCR Beta short-read assay. TCRdb processed the PCR reads anew with MiXCR; each CDR3 protein has one entry. The sample yields about 20,000 distinct CDR3 sequences, around half seen once. Input material: CD4+ T cells from blood, cultured in vitro. These receptors were collected from a human donor who had recovered from COVID-19.

The gene calls are TRBV7-9 and TRBJ1-2; D unclear. The germline V gene encodes CDR1 SEHNR and CDR2 FQNEAQ (reference sequence). CDR3 length: 16 amino acids. With 5 bases removed from V and 0 bases from J, the gap between germline ends came to 16 bases. CDR3 in DNA: TGTGCCAGCAGCCGGCCACTGCAAGGGTCTAACTATGGCTACACCTTC. Amino acids: CASSRPLQGSNYGYTF.

This clonotype has more than one count but fewer than ten. This sequence joins TRBV2 and TRBJ2-3; 9 bases are a match to TRBD2. V gave up 5 bases and J gave up 4 bases; unmatched junction bases: 13. The CDR3 sequence is 17 residues long. In germline, CDR1 is SNHLY, CDR2 FYNNEI. This CDR3 reads CASSISPGRGGPDTQYF. CDR3 coding DNA: TGTGCCAGCAGTATCAGCCCAGGGCGGGGGGGCCCAGATACGCAGTATTTT.

The chain combines TRBV7-8 with TRBJ1-2; 7 bases agree with TRBD1. Germline V lookup: CDR1 SGHVS, CDR2 FQNEAQ. The CDR3 extends over 15 amino acids. With 5 bases clipped from V and 3 bases from J, the junction kept 9 bases outside the gene matches. CDR3 DNA: TGTGCCAGCAGCGTAGAGCGACAGGGCTACTATGGCTACACCTTC. Its translation: CASSVERQGYYGYTF.

The V call is TRBV6-1, the J call TRBJ1-1; D call uncertain. CDR1 is MNHNS, CDR2 SASEGT, per germline. Between the trimmed V and J ends, which lost 6 bases and 1 base, there was a span of 12 bases. This CDR3 spans 14 amino acids. This chain's CDR3 is CASRTSRGNTEAFF. CDR3 nucleotide sequence: TGTGCCAGCAGAACTTCACGAGGGAACACTGAAGCTTTCTTT.

This clonotype was counted a single time. This rearrangement joins TRBV5-1 to TRBJ1-1; D perhaps matches TRBD1 (6 bases). Trimming left V 4 bases short and J 1 base short, with 14 bases between. The CDR3 has 15 amino acids. Germline lookup yields CDR1 SGHRS and CDR2 YFSETQ. This chain's CDR3 is CASSQDSPKNTEAFF. The CDR3 bases are TGCGCCAGCAGCCAGGACAGCCCGAAGAACACTGAAGCTTTCTTT.

This clonotype was detected only a few times. The CDR3 spells CASSFATHADTQYF. The CDR3 DNA follows: TGTGCCAGCAGTTTCGCCACTCATGCAGATACGCAGTATTTT. The V gene is TRBV28, the J gene TRBJ2-3; no firm D call. Germline CDR1 and CDR2: MDHEN and SYDVKM. The CDR3 extends over 14 amino acids. V gave up 3 bases and J gave up 4 bases, with 11 bases separating them.

The chain carries TRBV19 and TRBJ1-5; 7 bases are a match to TRBD1. Germline V gene lookup returns CDR1 LNHDA and CDR2 SQIVND (reference sequence). CDR3 length equals 14 residues. V gave up 3 bases and J gave up 7 bases; unmatched junction bases: 6. DNA for the CDR3: TGTGCCAGTAGTATCCCAGGGGGGGCGCAGCCCCAGCATTTT. As protein: CASSIPGGAQPQHF.

The chain uses TRBV20-1 and TRBJ2-7; the D is unclear. Germline-derived CDR1 and CDR2 are DFQATT and SNEGSKA (reference sequence). V gave up 5 bases and J gave up 6 bases, with 23 bases separating them. The CDR3 contains 15 residues. The DNA for the CDR3 is TGCAGTGCTCCTAGACCGCCCACCTCCACTCGCGAGCAGTACTTC. Translated: CSAPRPPTSTREQYF.

CDR3 protein: CATSRLSGSRAGELFF. The CDR3 DNA is TGTGCCACCAGCAGACTTAGCGGGAGTCGTGCCGGGGAGCTGTTTTTT. The genes are TRBV15 and TRBJ2-2; 9 bases line up with TRBD2. The CDR3 extends over 16 amino acids. Germline-derived CDR1 and CDR2 are LNHNV and YYDKDF (reference sequence). Trimming at V came to 2 bases and at J to 6 bases, leaving 7 bases not matched to a gene. Full variable domain (rest looked up from reference TRBV15 and TRBJ2-2): DAMVIQNPRYQVTQFGKPVTLSCSQTLNHNVMYWYQQKSSQAPKLLFHYYDKDFNNEADTPDNFQSRRPNTSFCFLDIRSPGLGDTAMYLCATSRLSGSRAGELFFGEGSRLTVL.

This chain links TRBV10-3 with TRBJ2-3, with a tentative D call TRBD1 (6 bases). The germline gives CDR1 ENHRY, CDR2 SYGVKD. CDR3 size: 15 residues. Trimming shortened V by 6 bases and J by 1 base, and 14 bases separated the two germline ends. CDR3 bases: TGTGCCATCAGCGTACAGGGTAGGGGCACAGATACGCAGTATTTT. It yields the protein CAISVQGRGTDTQYF.

The genes are TRBV11-2 and TRBJ1-1; 7 bases align to TRBD1. Unmatched junction bases numbered 3, after V lost 3 bases and J lost 5 bases. This CDR3 is 13 amino acids long. Germline CDR1 and CDR2: SGHAT and FQNNGV. CDR3 in amino acids: CASSLTGTTEAFF. In DNA form, the CDR3 reads TGTGCCAGCAGCTTGACAGGGACGACTGAAGCTTTCTTT.

In its sample, this clonotype was seen a few times. As DNA, the CDR3 is TGTGCCAGCAGTGCCCCTGACAGATCCGGCACTGAAGCTTTCTTT. Encoded protein: CASSAPDRSGTEAFF. The chain joins TRBV6-1 to TRBJ1-1; D may be TRBD1 (5 bases). The CDR3 runs 15 residues. V was trimmed by 4 bases and J by 4 bases, leaving 16 bases between them. Germline V gives CDR1 MNHNS, CDR2 SASEGT.

In its sample, this clonotype was seen a few times. This chain links TRBV18 with TRBJ2-5, with 10 bases that match TRBD2. The ends lost 3 bases at V and 2 bases at J; junction bases unmatched: 0. CDR1 and CDR2 from the germline V gene are KGHSH and LQKENI. This CDR3 has 14 amino acids. The CDR3 region is CASSPGLAQETQYF. Written as DNA, the CDR3 is TGTGCCAGCTCACCGGGACTAGCGCAAGAGACCCAGTACTTC.

The chain is built from TRBV6-1 and TRBJ2-1, with D unresolved. CDR1 and CDR2 (germline): MNHNS, SASEGT. V dropped 1 base and J dropped 4 bases, with 11 bases sitting between them. This CDR3 has 15 residues. Written as DNA, the CDR3 is TGTGCCAGCAGTGAAGAGAGCGTAGCTTACAATGAGCAGTTCTTC. Its protein is CASSEESVAYNEQFF.